The 20 T cell receptor beta chains below all came from one sample that was sequenced in a study of regulatory T cells in long-lasting Graves disease (dated by TCRdb to 2020 to 2022). The method behind the library was multiplex PCR. These reads were obtained on an Illumina HiSeq 4000. iRepertoire HTBI primers and Arm-PCR amplification of CDR3 regions were used to construct TCR beta libraries. Starting from the raw public reads, TCRdb applied fastp trimming at Q25, assembled clones with MiXCR and retained in-frame beta chains. Each record represents a unique CDR3 protein, reported with the most common genes and DNA among its rows. A total of roughly 510,000 distinct CDR3 sequences appear in this sample, around 16% of them only once. About 11% of the sample is in the top ten clones. Read against the paper, the sample's time point label means: newly diagnosed GD, antithyroid drugs for less than 3 months. RNA was extracted from PBMCs in TRIzol for both TCR sequencing and RNA sequencing.

The sample was also reused in another study, on T cells in Graves' hyperthyroidism and ophthalmopathy.

The source was peripheral blood mononuclear cells (PBMCs), collected at new diagnosis, from a patient treated with antithyroid drugs. All receptors derive from a man between 18 and 29 years old with Graves disease. Donor details come from another sample of the same person, matched by shared clones.

This clonotype was observed a few times. The genes are TRBV4-1 and TRBJ1-3; D call uncertain. This CDR3 has 14 amino acids. Per the germline V gene, CDR1 is MGHRA and CDR2 is YSYEKL. V lost 2 bases, J lost 8 bases, and 13 bases lay in between. CDR3 in amino acids: CASSQRLTWHTIYF. The CDR3 DNA reads TGCGCCAGCAGCCAAAGACTAACCTGGCACACCATATATTTT.

There are many counts of this clonotype. This sequence joins TRBV6-5 and TRBJ2-3, with a possible D match to TRBD2 (6 bases). CDR1 MNHEY and CDR2 SVGAGI come from the germline V gene. Between the trimmed V and J ends, which lost 2 bases and 4 bases, there was a span of 7 bases. The CDR3 is made up of 13 amino acids. The CDR3: CASSYPGADTQYF. In nucleotides, the CDR3 is TGTGCCAGCAGTTACCCGGGGGCAGATACGCAGTATTTT.

This sequence joins TRBV20-1 and TRBJ1-5; 8 bases align to TRBD1. The germline gives CDR1 DFQATT, CDR2 SNEGSKA (reference sequence). This CDR3 spans 14 amino acids. The ends lost 1 base at V and 6 bases at J; junction bases unmatched: 5. The CDR3 here is CSARVPGGGQPQHF. CDR3 bases: TGCAGTGCTAGAGTCCCAGGGGGCGGTCAGCCCCAGCATTTT.

This chain uses TRBV30 with TRBJ2-7, with 8 bases fitting TRBD2. Germline loops: CDR1 GTSNPN, CDR2 SVGIG (reference sequence). The CDR3 sequence is 14 residues long. With V trimmed by 1 base and J by 2 bases, 4 bases remained unmatched. The CDR3 nucleotides read TGTGCCTGGAGTGAACCAGCGGGAGCCTACGAGCAGTACTTC. This translates into CAWSEPAGAYEQYF. Combining the CDR3 with reference TRBV30 and TRBJ2-7 gives the whole variable domain SQTIHQWPATLVQPVGSPLSLECTVEGTSNPNLYWYRQAAGRGLQLLFYSVGIGQISSEVPQNLSASRPQDRQFILSSKKLLLSDSGFYLCAWSEPAGAYEQYFGPGTRLTVT.

Ten or more counts support this clonotype. For the CDR3, the DNA is TGTGCCAGCAGGGGGACGGGCGGGCCCTACGAGCAGTACTTC. This translates into CASRGTGGPYEQYF. The chain couples TRBV2 to TRBJ2-7; possibly TRBD1 or TRBD2 for D (5 bases each). V was clipped by 6 bases and J by 2 bases, with 14 bases between them. The CDR3 spans 14 residues. The V gene's germline CDR1 is SNHLY and CDR2 FYNNEI.

This clonotype has more than one count but fewer than ten. The chain recombines TRBV7-8 with TRBJ2-3, with D unresolved. Looked up from germline, CDR1 is SGHVS and CDR2 is FQNEAQ. Trimming removed 5 bases at V and 4 bases at J, with 16 bases between. CDR3 size: 15 residues. DNA of the CDR3: TGTGCCAGCAGCCCCCATGGGGATAGAGCAGATACGCAGTATTTT. This translates into CASSPHGDRADTQYF.

This rearrangement joins TRBV3-1 to TRBJ2-7; 10 bases align to TRBD1. There are 14 residues in the CDR3. Germline CDR1 reads LGHDT; CDR2 reads YNNKEL (reference sequence). V lost 2 bases to trimming and J lost 6 bases; unmatched junction nucleotides: 4. CDR3 residues: CASSQPGQGSEQYF. For the CDR3, the DNA is TGTGCCAGCAGCCAACCGGGACAGGGGTCCGAGCAGTACTTC.

Comment on this clonotype: One base away lies a much larger clone, so this may be a sequencing read error. The V gene is TRBV7-8, the J gene TRBJ2-5; 8 nucleotides line up with TRBD2. The assigned J gene may be wrong: the sequence end matches TRBJ2-1 better. Germline CDR1 SGHVS, CDR2 FQNEAQ. The CDR3 sequence is 14 residues long. The CDR3 protein is CTSSSNSGVRWQFF. The CDR3 region has the DNA TGTACCAGCAGCAGTAATAGCGGGGTTCGGTGGCAGTTCTTC.

V and J are TRBV7-8 and TRBJ1-2; D remains ambiguous. The CDR3 covers 13 residues. Germline CDR1 is SGHVS and CDR2 is FQNEAQ. The germline V and J ends were trimmed by 5 bases and 5 bases, with 12 bases remaining between them. The CDR3 nucleotides read TGTGCCAGCAGCCTACAGACTCATTATGGCTACACCTTC. Translating gives CASSLQTHYGYTF.

This clonotype was seen more than once but under ten times. This rearrangement joins TRBV7-8 to TRBJ1-4; D gene uncertain. The CDR3 has 14 residues. Deletions cut 1 base from V and 8 bases from J, with 11 bases between. CDR1 and CDR2 from the germline V gene are SGHVS and FQNEAQ. The CDR3 DNA is TGTGCCAGCAGCTTAGGGTTAAGGGAGGAAAAACTGTTTTTT. This sequence encodes CASSLGLREEKLFF.

This clonotype was counted many times. The J gene is TRBJ2-1, the V gene TRBV18; D perhaps matches TRBD2 (6 bases). V lost 0 bases and J lost 13, with 13 bases in between. Per the germline V gene, CDR1 is KGHSH and CDR2 is LQKENI. This CDR3 comprises 13 residues. Here the CDR3 reads CASSPPLGGNQFF. CDR3 sequence (DNA): TGTGCCAGCTCACCACCGCTGGGCGGGAATCAGTTCTTC.

This clonotype has only a few counts. The V call is TRBV19, the J call TRBJ2-7; 9 bases are shared with TRBD2. Losses at the gene ends were 4 bases for V and 3 bases for J; bases not matched to a gene: 7. The germline CDR1 and CDR2 sequences are LNHDA and SQIVND (reference sequence). The CDR3 spans 15 residues. CDR3 sequence reads: CASSKGTSRIYEQYF. The CDR3 DNA is TGTGCCAGTAGTAAAGGGACTAGCCGGATCTACGAGCAGTACTTC.

This clonotype was observed a handful of times. This chain joins TRBV15 and TRBJ1-4; D might be TRBD1 (6 bases). Trimming removed 6 bases from V and 7 bases from J, with 21 bases in between. Germline CDR1 reads LNHNV; CDR2 reads YYDKDF (reference sequence). The CDR3 extends over 16 amino acids. In nucleotides, the CDR3 is TGTGCCACCAGTCCGAGGGGGGCAGTTATTGGTGAAAAACTGTTTTTT. It is translated as CATSPRGAVIGEKLFF.

V gene TRBV5-1 combines with J gene TRBJ1-3; no firm D call. V lost 1 base to trimming and J lost 3 bases, with 8 bases between them. The CDR3 extends over 14 amino acids. The V gene's germline CDR1 is SGHRS and CDR2 YFSETQ. The CDR3 sequence is CASSLSTDGNTIYF. CDR3 DNA: TGCGCCAGCAGCTTGTCGACGGATGGAAACACCATATATTTT. Combining the CDR3 with reference TRBV5-1 and TRBJ1-3 gives the whole variable domain KAGVTQTPRYLIKTRGQQVTLSCSPISGHRSVSWYQQTPGQGLQFLFEYFSETQRNKGNFPGRFSGRQFSNSRSEMNVSTLELGDSALYLCASSLSTDGNTIYFGEGSWLTVV.

The sample holds many counts of this clonotype. The CDR3 DNA sequence: TGTGCCAGCAGTCCGCGACAGTATAGCGGAAACACCATATATTTT. Translating gives CASSPRQYSGNTIYF. The chain is built from TRBV12-3 or TRBV12-4 and TRBJ1-3, with D possibly matching TRBD1 (5 bases). V was clipped by 5 bases and J by 4 bases, with 15 bases between them. The CDR3 is made up of 15 amino acids.

In its sample, this clonotype was seen many times. The chain carries TRBV28 and TRBJ2-2; D not certain. Trimming left V 3 bases short and J 6 bases short, with 5 bases between. Germline lookup yields CDR1 MDHEN and CDR2 SYDVKM. The CDR3 sequence is 12 residues long. CDR3 in DNA: TGTGCCAGCAGTTTTCGGGCCGGGGAGCTGTTTTTT. Protein product: CASSFRAGELFF.

This clonotype came up many times. The V gene is TRBV28, the J gene TRBJ2-7, with a tentative D call TRBD1 (6 bases). The germline V gene has CDR1 MDHEN and CDR2 SYDVKM. The germline V and J ends were trimmed by 2 bases and 5 bases, with 16 bases remaining between them. CDR3 length: 15 residues. The CDR3 protein is CASSLTHDRSDEQYF. CDR3 in DNA: TGTGCCAGCAGTTTAACCCATGACAGGTCCGACGAGCAGTACTTC.

In its sample, this clonotype was seen a few times. The genes are TRBV5-1 and TRBJ2-5; D may match TRBD1 or TRBD2 (5 bases each). Germline V gives CDR1 SGHRS, CDR2 YFSETQ. Trimming cost V 0 bases and J 5 bases, with 8 bases left between them. This CDR3 comprises 13 residues. CDR3 protein: CASSLEWDETQYF. CDR3 nucleotide sequence: TGCGCCAGCAGCTTGGAATGGGACGAGACCCAGTACTTC.

The V gene is TRBV19, the J gene TRBJ1-1, with D maybe TRBD1 (5 bases). Trimming took off 7 bases at V and 4 bases at J, with 13 bases between the two ends. Germline CDR1 is LNHDA and CDR2 is SQIVND (reference sequence). CDR3 length equals 13 residues. This CDR3 reads CASKFGQGTEAFF. CDR3 sequence (DNA): TGTGCCAGTAAATTTGGGCAGGGCACTGAAGCTTTCTTT.

This clonotype was counted many times. The chain uses TRBV11-2 and TRBJ2-3, with TRBD2 matching over 14 bases. The CDR3 length is 15 residues. V shed 6 bases and J 4 bases; nucleotides not matched to a gene: 3. In germline, CDR1 is SGHAT, CDR2 FQNNGV. As DNA, the CDR3 is TGTGCCAGCAGTAGACTAGCGGGAGGGCCAGATACGCAGTATTTT. It is translated as CASSRLAGGPDTQYF.